A selection of T cell receptor beta chains follows, all from one sample in a study of CD8 T cells in ankylosing spondylitis. TCRdb independently ran MiXCR on the 5' RACE reads; one entry per CDR3 protein. The table includes about 250,000 distinct CDR3 sequences, 20% to 30% detected once. Input material: blood, either unsorted or a sorted T cell fraction (not recorded which). The origin of the receptors is a male donor with ankylosing spondylitis or in good health (not recorded which). Both conserved end residues are part of each CDR3. D genes are given only for firm matches. Some rows have no size entry. The others give once, few or many, or a class for an expanded clone.

clone size	J gene	D gene	V gene	CDR3 length	CDR3 DNA	CDR3 protein
many	TRBJ1-4	TRBD1	TRBV12-3/TRBV12-4	14	TGTGCCAGCAGTGGGACAGGGGGCCATGAAAAACTGTTTTTT	CASSGTGGHEKLFF
few	TRBJ2-1	TRBD2	TRBV12-3/TRBV12-4	14	TGTGCCAGCAGCGGGGGGGCGGTTTACAATGAGCAGTTCTTC	CASSGGAVYNEQFF
.	TRBJ1-1	TRBD1	TRBV29-1	14	TGCAGCGTCACCGGGACAGGGGTGAACACTGAAGCTTTCTTT	CSVTGTGVNTEAFF
.	TRBJ1-2	.	TRBV20-1	15	TGCAGTGCTAGAGATCGTCGGGGGGGTGACTATGGCTACACCTTC	CSARDRRGGDYGYTF
.	TRBJ2-7	.	TRBV29-1	12	TGCAGCGTTTCCCACGGTAGGGACGAGCAGTACTTC	CSVSHGRDEQYF
many	TRBJ2-1	.	TRBV5-1	14	TGCGCCAGCAGCTTGGCCGGCCAGGGAAATGAGCAGTTCTTC	CASSLAGQGNEQFF
few	TRBJ2-7	.	TRBV20-1	13	TGCAGTGCTGCCGGGTTCCTCACCTACGAGCAGTACTTC	CSAAGFLTYEQYF
many	TRBJ1-2	.	TRBV29-1	12	TGCAGCGTCTTCGATGCGAACTATGGCTACACCTTC	CSVFDANYGYTF
.	TRBJ2-7	TRBD2	TRBV20-1	15	TGCAGTGCTAGATCGACTAGCGGGGGGTCCTACGAGCAGTACTTC	CSARSTSGGSYEQYF
many	TRBJ1-4	.	TRBV12-3/TRBV12-4	11	TGTGCCAGCAGCTTGGGTGAAAAACTGTTTTTT	CASSLGEKLFF
many	TRBJ2-5	.	TRBV29-1	11	TGCAGCGCCAGAAACCGGGAGACCCAGTACTTC	CSARNRETQYF
.	TRBJ1-4	.	TRBV20-1	13	TGCAGTGTCCACGGGGGTCCTAATGAAAAACTGTTTTTT	CSVHGGPNEKLFF
few	TRBJ2-1	TRBD1	TRBV2	15	TGTGCCAGCAGTGCGGGACAGGGGGTTTACAATGAGCAGTTCTTC	CASSAGQGVYNEQFF
many	TRBJ1-6	.	TRBV6-1	15	TGTGCCAGCAGTGCCCTAGGACAGAATAATTCACCCCTCCACTTT	CASSALGQNNSPLHF
many	TRBJ2-3	TRBD2	TRBV20-1	15	TGCAGTGCTAGAGATCCTAGCGGGGGGGCAGATACGCAGTATTTT	CSARDPSGGADTQYF
many	TRBJ1-6	TRBD1	TRBV7-8	14	TGTGCCAGCAGCACGGGACAGTATAATTCACCCCTCCACTTT	CASSTGQYNSPLHF
.	TRBJ2-3	.	TRBV2	14	TGTGCCAGCAGTAAAGCCGGGGTTACAGATACGCAGTATTTT	CASSKAGVTDTQYF
many	TRBJ2-7	.	TRBV2	14	TGTGCCAGCAGTGCCAGGATGGGGTCCTACGAGCAGTACTTC	CASSARMGSYEQYF
.	TRBJ2-2	.	TRBV6-4	14	TGTGCCAGCAGTGACTCGCCGGGGGGCCAAGAGCTGTTTTTT	CASSDSPGGQELFF
many	TRBJ2-1	TRBD1	TRBV5-1	15	TGCGCCAGCAGCTACTCCGGGACAGCCTACAATGAGCAGTTCTTC	CASSYSGTAYNEQFF
.	TRBJ2-2	TRBD1	TRBV6-1	15	TGTGCCAGCAGCCCTAGGACAGGAAAGACCGGGGAGCTGTTTTTT	CASSPRTGKTGELFF
few	TRBJ2-5	.	TRBV20-1	11	TGCAGTGCAAATAGGAAGGAGACCCAGTACTTC	CSANRKETQYF
few	TRBJ2-5	TRBD2	TRBV20-1	15	TGCAGTGCTAGAGTTGCTAGCGGGGGACAAGAGACCCAGTACTTC	CSARVASGGQETQYF
many	TRBJ2-5	.	TRBV14	11	TGTGCCAGCAGCCAAGGGAGCACCCAGTACTTC	CASSQGSTQYF
.	TRBJ1-2	.	TRBV2	11	TGTGCCAGCAGCTTTGAGTATGGCTACACCTTC	CASSFEYGYTF
few	TRBJ1-5	.	TRBV10-2	14	TGCGCCAGCAGCATCACAGGCGGTAATCAGCCCCAGCATTTT	CASSITGGNQPQHF
many	TRBJ2-5	TRBD2	TRBV20-1	14	TGCAGTGCCAAACGGGGGGGAGGCCCGCAGACCCAGTACTTC	CSAKRGGGPQTQYF
few	TRBJ1-2	.	TRBV20-1	13	TGCAGTGGGGGCAGGGGAAATAACTATGGCTACACCTTC	CSGGRGNNYGYTF
few	TRBJ1-1	.	TRBV6-1	16	TGTGCCAGCAGTAGACGACCGGGGGAAATGAACACTGAAGCTTTCTTT	CASSRRPGEMNTEAFF
many	TRBJ2-2	.	TRBV4-1	16	TGCGCCAGCAGCCAAGTCTTTAAGGAAAACACCGGGGAGCTGTTTTTT	CASSQVFKENTGELFF
many	TRBJ1-1	.	TRBV10-3	14	TGTGCCATCAGTGAGTCTGGGGGAATCACTGAAGCTTTCTTT	CAISESGGITEAFF
many	TRBJ2-1	.	TRBV5-6	14	TGTGCCAGCAGCTTCCGGGGCCTCTACAATGAGCAGTTCTTC	CASSFRGLYNEQFF
many	TRBJ2-7	TRBD2	TRBV4-2	15	TGTGCCAGCAGCCAAACTAGCGGGGGGCTCTACGAGCAGTACTTC	CASSQTSGGLYEQYF
.	TRBJ2-7	TRBD2	TRBV6-1	17	TGTGCCAGCAGTGAAGTATACGGCGGGGGGGCCGCCTACGAGCAGTACTTC	CASSEVYGGGAAYEQYF
few	TRBJ2-5	TRBD1	TRBV6-1	15	TGTGCCAGCAGTCAGGGCCGCAGGGGGCTCGAGACCCAGTACTTC	CASSQGRRGLETQYF
.	TRBJ1-2	TRBD1	TRBV29-1	14	TGCAGCGTTGAAGACCCAGGGGGGTTACGTGGCTACACCTTC	CSVEDPGGLRGYTF
.	TRBJ2-3	TRBD2	TRBV12-3/TRBV12-4	16	TGTGCCAGCAGTTTCCGGACTAGCGGGGTAGGAGATACGCAGTATTTT	CASSFRTSGVGDTQYF
.	TRBJ2-7	.	TRBV20-1	11	TGCAGTGTTGGACAGACTTACGAGCAGTACTTC	CSVGQTYEQYF
few	TRBJ2-1	.	TRBV10-3	14	TGTGCCGGACGTTTGGGGGGGGCTAACAATGAGCAGTTCTTC	CAGRLGGANNEQFF
many	TRBJ2-4	TRBD2	TRBV10-3	19	TGTGCCATCAGTGAGTTGGGGGGGACGATAGATATAGCCAAAAACATTCAGTACTTC	CAISELGGTIDIAKNIQYF
.	TRBJ2-5	TRBD1	TRBV10-3	13	TGTGCCATCAGTACCGGGACAGAAGAGACCCAGTACTTC	CAISTGTEETQYF
many	TRBJ2-3	TRBD2	TRBV12-3/TRBV12-4	14	TGTGCCAGCAGTTCAGGGACTAGGGCAGATACGCAGTATTTT	CASSSGTRADTQYF
few	TRBJ2-1	.	TRBV20-1	14	TGCAGTGCTAGCGGCGCCCGCTCCTACAATGAGCAGTTCTTC	CSASGARSYNEQFF
many	TRBJ2-5	.	TRBV29-1	12	TGCAGCGTTGAACGACTAGAGGGGACCCAGTACTTC	CSVERLEGTQYF
.	TRBJ2-1	TRBD2	TRBV29-1	15	TGCAGCGTAAACGGGGGGGCAGTCTCCTACAATGAGCAGTTCTTC	CSVNGGAVSYNEQFF
many	TRBJ2-7	TRBD1	TRBV29-1	15	TGCAGCGTAAGGAAACGACAGGGACCTTCCTACGAGCAGTACTTC	CSVRKRQGPSYEQYF
few	TRBJ1-1	TRBD1	TRBV10-3	11	TGTGCCATCAGGGCAGGGGGGGAAGCTTTCTTT	CAIRAGGEAFF
few	TRBJ2-7	.	TRBV6-5	13	TGTGCCAGCAGTTACTCGTTAGGGCTCGAGCAGTACTTC	CASSYSLGLEQYF
.	TRBJ2-7	TRBD2	TRBV12-3/TRBV12-4	15	TGTGCCAGCAGTTCGACGACTAGCGGGTCCTACGAGCAGTACTTC	CASSSTTSGSYEQYF
many	TRBJ1-2	.	TRBV4-2	14	TGTGCCAGCAGCCAAGACAGGGGTGGCTATGGCTACACCTTC	CASSQDRGGYGYTF
many	TRBJ2-4	TRBD1	TRBV20-1	15	TGCAGTGCTCCAAACTACATACAGGGGGGTGACATTCAGTACTTC	CSAPNYIQGGDIQYF
many	TRBJ2-1	TRBD2	TRBV2	15	TGTGCCAGCAGTCTCTCTAGCGGGGGGGCCAATGAGCAGTTCTTC	CASSLSSGGANEQFF
few	TRBJ2-7	TRBD2	TRBV29-1	15	TGCAGCGTTGAAGATCTAGGGGAGGGCTCCTACGAGCAGTACTTC	CSVEDLGEGSYEQYF